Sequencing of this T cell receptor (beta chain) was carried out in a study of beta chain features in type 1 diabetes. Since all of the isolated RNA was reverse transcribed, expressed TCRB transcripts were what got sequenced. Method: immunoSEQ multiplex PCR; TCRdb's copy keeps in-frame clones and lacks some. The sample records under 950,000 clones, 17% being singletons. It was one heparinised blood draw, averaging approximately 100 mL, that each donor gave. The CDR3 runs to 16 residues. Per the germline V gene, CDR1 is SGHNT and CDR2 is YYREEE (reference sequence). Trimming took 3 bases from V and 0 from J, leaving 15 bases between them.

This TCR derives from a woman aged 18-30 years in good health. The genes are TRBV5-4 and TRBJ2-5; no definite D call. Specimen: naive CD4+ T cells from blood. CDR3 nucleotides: TGTGCCAGCAGCTCAGTGGACCCCCTTGACCAAGAGACCCAGTACTTC. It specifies CASSSVDPLDQETQYF.